Below are 10 T cell receptor beta chains sequenced from a single sample in a study of blood T cell repertoires in COVID-19. Profiled with immunoSEQ multiplex PCR; TCRdb holds only in-frame clones, not every one. The repertoire includes approximately 220,000 clones, 65% to 85% of them detected once, and about 7.2% sits in the top ten. The sample taken for sequencing was PBMCs or T cells enriched from blood (not recorded which). Receptor source: a woman aged 40-49 years with acute COVID-19.

In DNA, the CDR3 is TGTGCCAGCAGCCCCAGGGTGGGCCTCGGCGAGCAGTACTTC. Translation gives CASSPRVGLGEQYF. J is TRBJ2-7 and V is TRBV7-2; tentatively, D is TRBD1 (5 bases). This CDR3 contains 14 residues. V lost 5 bases to trimming and J lost 6 bases, with 17 bases between them. CDR1 is SGHTA, CDR2 FQGNSA, per germline.

This clone showed up just once. The chain employs TRBV19 and TRBJ2-7, with 8 bases that match TRBD2. Losses at the gene ends were 3 bases for V and 7 bases for J; bases not matched to a gene: 11. Per germline, CDR1 LNHDA and CDR2 SQIVND (reference sequence). CDR3 size: 15 residues. The CDR3 coding sequence is TGTGCCAGTAGTATTGAGGAAGCGGGAGCTCGGGAGCAGTACTTC. Residues: CASSIEEAGAREQYF.

The rearrangement links TRBV6-2 or TRBV6-3 to TRBJ2-5, with 13 bases aligning to TRBD2. This CDR3 region has 18 residues. The germline V gene has CDR1 MNHEY and CDR2 SVGEGT. V shed 5 bases and J 5 bases; nucleotides not matched to a gene: 14. The CDR3 here is CASSRDGTSGEWQETQYF. In DNA, the CDR3 is TGTGCCAGCAGTCGCGACGGGACTAGCGGGGAGTGGCAGGAGACCCAGTACTTC.

This sequence joins TRBV29-1 and TRBJ1-1; 8 bases agree with TRBD1. Germline V gene data show CDR1 as SQVTM and CDR2 as ANQGSEA. This CDR3 is built from 12 residues. After removal of 7 bases from V and 4 bases from J, the junction contained 5 bases not matched to a gene. The CDR3 here is CSGGQAATEAFF. DNA for the CDR3: TGCAGCGGGGGACAGGCGGCCACTGAAGCTTTCTTT.

This clone was counted only a few times. At one boundary the junction diverges from the germline segment, which might be a read error. The V call is TRBV7-7, the J call TRBJ2-2; 10 nucleotides agree with TRBD1. The CDR3 has 15 residues. CDR1 SSHAT and CDR2 FNYEAQ come from the germline V gene (reference sequence). The CDR3 spells CASSPDRGDTGELFF. The CDR3 nucleotides read TGTGCTAGCAGCCCGGACAGGGGGGACACCGGGGAGCTGTTTTTT.

A remark on this clone: Relative to the germline gene, one junction end is altered; a read error may explain this. The chain couples TRBV28 to TRBJ2-5, with D possibly TRBD1 on 5 matching bases. Germline CDR1 reads MDHEN; CDR2 reads SYDVKM. The CDR3 is 14 amino acids. The CDR3 DNA follows: TGTGCCAGCAAGACAGCACCAGCCCAAGGGACCCAGTACTTC. This translates into CASKTAPAQGTQYF.

This clone was detected only once. The chain couples TRBV28 to TRBJ2-3; D possibly corresponds to TRBD1 (6 bases). The CDR3 is 15 amino acids. The V end lost 3 bases, the J end lost 6 bases, and 16 bases lay between the germline ends. Germline V CDR1 and CDR2: MDHEN, SYDVKM. CDR3: CASSFAQGSTDTQYF. CDR3 in DNA: TGTGCCAGCAGTTTTGCCCAGGGGTCCACGGATACGCAGTATTTT.

The chain has TRBV7-2 and TRBJ2-2, with 7 bases fitting TRBD2. The CDR3 sequence is 17 residues long. Trimming at V came to 0 bases and at J to 3 bases, leaving 7 bases not matched to a gene. Germline CDR1 is SGHTA and CDR2 is FQGNSA. The CDR3 region is CASSLAGEGRDTGELFF. CDR3 in DNA: TGTGCCAGCAGCTTAGCGGGCGAAGGGAGGGACACCGGGGAGCTGTTTTTT.

This CDR3 reads CASSLSGGAGNTEAFF. The DNA for the CDR3 is TGTGCCAGCAGCTTAAGCGGGGGGGCAGGGAACACTGAAGCTTTCTTT. The V gene is TRBV7-9, the J gene TRBJ1-1; a weak D match, TRBD1 (6 bases). Per the germline V gene, CDR1 is SEHNR and CDR2 is FQNEAQ (reference sequence). The CDR3 sequence is 16 residues long. Trimming stripped 2 bases from V and 1 base from J, with 14 bases between.

The genes are TRBV2 and TRBJ1-2, with D uncertain. Trimming took off 2 bases at V and 4 bases at J, with 11 bases between the two ends. Germline lookup yields CDR1 SNHLY and CDR2 FYNNEI. The CDR3 extends over 14 amino acids. As DNA, the CDR3 is TGTGCCAGCAGTGAACCCAGGAATGGCTATGGCTACACCTTC. It is translated as CASSEPRNGYGYTF.